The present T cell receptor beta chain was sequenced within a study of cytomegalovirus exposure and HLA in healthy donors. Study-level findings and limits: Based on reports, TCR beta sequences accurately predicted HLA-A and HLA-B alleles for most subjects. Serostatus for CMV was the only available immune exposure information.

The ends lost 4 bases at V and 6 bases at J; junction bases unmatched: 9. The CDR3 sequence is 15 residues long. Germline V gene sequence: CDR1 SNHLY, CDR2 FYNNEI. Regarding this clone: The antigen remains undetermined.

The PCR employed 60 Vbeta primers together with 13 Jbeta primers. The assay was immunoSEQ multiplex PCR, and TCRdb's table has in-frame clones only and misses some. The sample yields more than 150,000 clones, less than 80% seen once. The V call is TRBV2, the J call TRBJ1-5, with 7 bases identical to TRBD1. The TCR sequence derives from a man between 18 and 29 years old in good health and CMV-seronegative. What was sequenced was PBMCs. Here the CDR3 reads CASSGQGNPSQPQHF. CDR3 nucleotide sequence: TGTGCCAGCAGTGGACAGGGTAACCCTAGTCAGCCCCAGCATTTT.